The 20 T cell receptor beta chains below come from one sample, sequenced in a study of cytomegalovirus exposure and HLA in healthy donors. The primer mix had 60 Vbeta and 13 Jbeta primers. Assay used: immunoSEQ multiplex PCR; TCRdb lists only in-frame clones, some missing. The table has under 60,000 clones, approximately 75% seen once. The sequencing input was PBMCs. The receptors originated from a woman aged 40 to 50 in good health and CMV-seropositive.

J is TRBJ1-1 and V is TRBV20-1; D gene ambiguous. V was shortened by 5 bases and J by 6 bases, with 7 bases between the two germline ends. CDR1 DFQATT and CDR2 SNEGSKA come from the germline V gene (reference sequence). This CDR3 has 10 amino acids. In DNA, the CDR3 is TGCAGTGCTTCCAGTCCTGAAGCTTTCTTT. Residues: CSASSPEAFF.

The rearrangement links TRBV9 to TRBJ1-5; the match to TRBD1 covers 8 bases. The germline CDR1 and CDR2 sequences are SGDLS and YYNGEE. The CDR3 totals 15 residues. With 3 bases clipped from V and 7 bases from J, the junction kept 9 bases outside the gene matches. CDR3 nucleotide sequence: TGTGCCAGCAGCGATTTGGGACAGGTAAACCAGCCCCAGCATTTT. As protein: CASSDLGQVNQPQHF.

The genes are TRBV19 and TRBJ2-1, with D possibly TRBD2 on 7 matching bases. V was pared by 6 bases and J by 6 bases, with 12 bases between. The CDR3 runs to 13 residues. Per the germline V gene, CDR1 is LNHDA and CDR2 is SQIVND (reference sequence). CDR3 in amino acids: CASREGGGNEQFF. The CDR3 coding sequence is TGTGCCAGTAGGGAGGGGGGGGGCAATGAGCAGTTCTTC.

This CDR3 reads CAWSSLRGQKTTGQYF. The CDR3 DNA reads TGTGCCTGGAGTTCCCTACGGGGTCAAAAAACTACCGGGCAGTACTTC. This chain connects TRBV30 to TRBJ2-7, with D possibly TRBD2 on 5 matching bases. In germline, CDR1 is GTSNPN, CDR2 SVGIG (reference sequence). Trimming removed 2 bases from V and 9 bases from J, with 26 bases in between. This CDR3 spans 16 amino acids.

V and J are TRBV7-2 and TRBJ1-6; the D gene is possibly TRBD1 (6 bases). Germline loops: CDR1 SGHTA, CDR2 FQGNSA. V was trimmed by 5 bases and J by 6 bases, leaving 17 bases between them. CDR3 length: 16 residues. In nucleotides, the CDR3 is TGTGCCAGCAGCCACAACCCACAGGGCCGTAATTCACCCCTCCACTTT. Its translation: CASSHNPQGRNSPLHF. Drawing the rest from reference TRBV7-2 and TRBJ1-6, the complete variable domain is GAGVSQSPSNKVTEKGKDVELRCDPISGHTALYWYRQSLGQGLEFLIYFQGNSAPDKSGLPSDRFSAERTGGSVSTLTIQRTQQEDSAVYLCASSHNPQGRNSPLHFGNGTRLTVT.

The chain recombines TRBV7-2 with TRBJ1-5; no reliable D call. V lost 5 bases, J lost 6 bases, and 11 bases lay in between. The CDR3 runs 13 residues. CDR1 is SGHTA and CDR2 is FQGNSA in the germline V gene. The CDR3 region has the DNA TGTGCCAGCAGCCCGAGAAGCCGTCAGCCCCAGCATTTT. Translated, it gives CASSPRSRQPQHF. Drawing the rest from reference TRBV7-2 and TRBJ1-5, the complete variable domain is GAGVSQSPSNKVTEKGKDVELRCDPISGHTALYWYRQSLGQGLEFLIYFQGNSAPDKSGLPSDRFSAERTGGSVSTLTIQRTQQEDSAVYLCASSPRSRQPQHFGDGTRLSIL.

The V gene is TRBV11-2, the J gene TRBJ2-5, with no clear D. This CDR3 region has 13 residues. Trimming took 5 bases from V and 3 from J, leaving 10 bases between them. From germline, CDR1 is SGHAT and CDR2 FQNNGV. The DNA of the CDR3 is TGTGCCAGCAGCCTGGGCCGGAAAGAGACCCAGTACTTC. Its protein product is CASSLGRKETQYF.

This clone was recorded a few times. The rearrangement joins TRBV6-5 to TRBJ1-1; no reliable D call. This CDR3 contains 15 residues. The V end was cut by 6 bases, the J end by 2 bases, with 16 bases between. Germline-derived CDR1 and CDR2 are MNHEY and SVGAGI. DNA of the CDR3: TGTGCCAGCAGACCTGGGCTGCTGCCAAACACTGAAGCTTTCTTT. It specifies CASRPGLLPNTEAFF.

The chain employs TRBV27 and TRBJ2-7; tentative D call: TRBD2 (5 bases). This CDR3 spans 15 amino acids. V gave up 1 base and J gave up 6 bases, with 16 bases separating them. The germline V gene encodes CDR1 MNHEY and CDR2 SMNVEV (reference sequence). CDR3 residues: CASSLWRAQGREQYF. In DNA, the CDR3 is TGTGCCAGCAGTTTATGGCGGGCCCAAGGGCGCGAGCAGTACTTC.

CDR3 DNA sequence: TGTGCCAGTAGTTTAACCGCAGGGGGCGGCGGAGATACGCAGTATTTT. It yields the protein CASSLTAGGGGDTQYF. V usage is TRBV19 and J usage is TRBJ2-3; 8 nucleotides line up with TRBD1. This CDR3 spans 16 amino acids. V was pared by 5 bases and J by 5 bases, with 12 bases of the junction left unmatched. Per germline, CDR1 LNHDA and CDR2 SQIVND (reference sequence).

This sequence joins TRBV6-6 and TRBJ1-2; no clear D gene. The length of the CDR3 is 13 residues. The germline V and J ends were trimmed by 4 bases and 8 bases, with 14 bases remaining between them. The germline gives CDR1 MNHNY, CDR2 SVGAGI (reference sequence). DNA of the CDR3: TGTGCCAGCAGTTCCGCCGTCGGAGGAGGCTACACCTTC. This gives the protein CASSSAVGGGYTF.

The chain combines TRBV11-2 with TRBJ2-7; possible D gene TRBD1, 5 bases. This CDR3 region has 13 residues. CDR1 is SGHAT, CDR2 FQNNGV, per germline. The V end lost 3 bases, the J end lost 0 bases, and 6 bases lay between the germline ends. This chain's CDR3 is CASSLTVSYEQYF. CDR3 coding DNA: TGTGCCAGCAGCTTGACAGTCTCCTACGAGCAGTACTTC. Full variable domain (remainder filled in from reference TRBV11-2 and TRBJ2-7): EAGVAQSPRYKIIEKRQSVAFWCNPISGHATLYWYQQILGQGPKLLIQFQNNGVVDDSQLPKDRFSAERLKGVDSTLKIQPAKLEDSAVYLCASSLTVSYEQYFGPGTRLTVT.

The chain couples TRBV7-9 to TRBJ1-1, with 11 bases fitting TRBD1. With V trimmed by 7 bases and J by 8 bases, 6 bases remained unmatched. The CDR3 has 13 residues. Germline lookup yields CDR1 SEHNR and CDR2 FQNEAQ (reference sequence). The CDR3: CASIPRDRGEAFF. The CDR3 bases are TGTGCCAGCATCCCCCGGGACAGGGGGGAAGCTTTCTTT. Together with reference TRBV7-9 and TRBJ1-1, the CDR3 gives the full variable domain: DTGVSQNPRHKITKRGQNVTFRCDPISEHNRLYWYRQTLGQGPEFLTYFQNEAQLEKSRLLSDRFSAERPKGSFSTLEIQRTEQGDSAMYLCASIPRDRGEAFFGQGTRLTVV.

CDR3 loop: CASSIGPGEREKLFF. CDR3 nucleotide sequence: TGTGCCAGCAGCATAGGGCCGGGGGAGAGGGAAAAACTGTTTTTT. This chain connects TRBV7-6 to TRBJ1-4, with D maybe TRBD1 (5 bases). V lost 5 bases and J lost 8, with 18 bases in between. Germline V lookup: CDR1 SGHVS, CDR2 FNYEAQ. The CDR3 is 15 amino acids. Based on the CDR3 plus reference TRBV7-6 and TRBJ1-4, the full variable domain is GAGVSQSPRYKVTKRGQDVALRCDPISGHVSLYWYRQALGQGPEFLTYFNYEAQQDKSGLPNDRFSAERPEGSISTLTIQRTEQRDSAMYRCASSIGPGEREKLFFGSGTQLSVL.

CDR3 protein: CASSPPGQGYGYTF. In nucleotides, the CDR3 is TGCGCCAGCAGCCCCCCGGGACAGGGGTATGGCTACACCTTC. The chain is built from TRBV4-1 and TRBJ1-2; 10 bases map to TRBD1. The CDR3 spans 14 residues. With V trimmed by 4 bases and J by 5 bases, 4 bases remained unmatched. The V gene's germline CDR1 is MGHRA and CDR2 YSYEKL.

The genes are TRBV5-1 and TRBJ2-1, with 7 bases matching TRBD2. V lost 3 bases to trimming and J lost 7 bases; unmatched junction nucleotides: 4. Germline V gives CDR1 SGHRS, CDR2 YFSETQ. This CDR3 comprises 13 residues. CDR3 amino acids: CASSSGGGNEQFF. The DNA for the CDR3 is TGCGCCAGCAGCTCTGGGGGGGGTAATGAGCAGTTCTTC.

A few counts support this clone. The V and J genes are TRBV30 and TRBJ1-5; the D gene is possibly TRBD1 (5 bases). This CDR3 region has 13 residues. Germline assignment: CDR1 GTSNPN and CDR2 SVGIG (reference sequence). Trimming stripped 0 bases from V and 4 bases from J, with 7 bases between. The DNA for the CDR3 is TGTGCCTGGAGTGTCTCAGGGAATCAGCCCCAGCATTTT. Its translation: CAWSVSGNQPQHF.

The chain has TRBV18 and TRBJ2-2; 8 bases map to TRBD1. V shed 3 bases and J 1 base; nucleotides not matched to a gene: 7. Germline CDR1 is KGHSH and CDR2 is LQKENI. This CDR3 is built from 17 residues. The CDR3 sequence: CASSPRPGGQNTGELFF. CDR3 sequence (DNA): TGTGCCAGCTCACCCCGTCCAGGGGGCCAGAACACCGGGGAGCTGTTTTTT.

The genes are TRBV7-8 and TRBJ2-7, with 10 nucleotides matching TRBD1. Trimming at V came to 5 bases and at J to 7 bases, leaving 11 bases not matched to a gene. Looked up from germline, CDR1 is SGHVS and CDR2 is FQNEAQ. The CDR3 consists of 15 residues. CDR3 loop: CASSTRQGAVEEQYF. CDR3 DNA: TGTGCCAGCAGCACCCGACAGGGGGCGGTCGAAGAGCAGTACTTC.

V gene TRBV6-6 combines with J gene TRBJ2-5, with 9 bases lining up with TRBD1. The tail of the sequence fits TRBJ2-7 better, so the J call may be wrong. Germline loops: CDR1 MNHNY, CDR2 SVGAGI (reference sequence). The CDR3 runs 12 residues. The CDR3 loop is CASRTGGYEQYF. CDR3 coding DNA: TGTGCCAGCAGGACAGGGGGCTACGAGCAGTACTTC.